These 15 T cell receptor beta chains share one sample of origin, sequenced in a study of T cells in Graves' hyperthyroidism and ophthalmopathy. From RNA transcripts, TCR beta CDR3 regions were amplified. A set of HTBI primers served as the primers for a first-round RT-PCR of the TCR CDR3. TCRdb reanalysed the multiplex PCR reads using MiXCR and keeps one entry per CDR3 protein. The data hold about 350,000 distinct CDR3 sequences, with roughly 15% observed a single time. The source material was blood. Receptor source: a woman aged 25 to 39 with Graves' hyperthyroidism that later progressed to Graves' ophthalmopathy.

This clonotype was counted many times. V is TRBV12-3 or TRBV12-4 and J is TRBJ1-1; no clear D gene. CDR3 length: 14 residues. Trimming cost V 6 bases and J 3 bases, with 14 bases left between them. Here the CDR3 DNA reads TGTGCCAGCAGCCCCCTAGCAGTGGACACTGAAGCTTTCTTT. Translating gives CASSPLAVDTEAFF.

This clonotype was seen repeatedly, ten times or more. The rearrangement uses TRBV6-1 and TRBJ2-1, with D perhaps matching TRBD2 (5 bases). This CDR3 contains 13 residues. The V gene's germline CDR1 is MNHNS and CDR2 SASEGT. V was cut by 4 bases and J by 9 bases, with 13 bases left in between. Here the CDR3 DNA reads TGTGCCAGCAGTGGAACTAGAGTCGGTGAGCAGTTCTTC. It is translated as CASSGTRVGEQFF.

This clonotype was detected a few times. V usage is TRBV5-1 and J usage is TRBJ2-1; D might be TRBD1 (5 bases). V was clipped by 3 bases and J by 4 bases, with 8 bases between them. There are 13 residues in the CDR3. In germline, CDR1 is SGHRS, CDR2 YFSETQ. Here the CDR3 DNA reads TGCGCCAGCAGCTATAGACAGTACAATGAGCAGTTCTTC. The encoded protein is CASSYRQYNEQFF.

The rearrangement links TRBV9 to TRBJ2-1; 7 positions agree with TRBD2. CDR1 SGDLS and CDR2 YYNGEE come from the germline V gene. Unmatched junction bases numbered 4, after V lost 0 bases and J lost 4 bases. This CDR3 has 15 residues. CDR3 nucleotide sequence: TGTGCCAGCAGCGTAGGGGGAGGGCGGTACAATGAGCAGTTCTTC. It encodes CASSVGGGRYNEQFF.

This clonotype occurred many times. The CDR3, as DNA: TGTGCCAGCAGCCAAGCGGGGTCTCGAGAGCAGTACTTC. Amino acid sequence: CASSQAGSREQYF. The chain joins TRBV3-1 to TRBJ2-7, with D tentatively TRBD2 (5 bases). Trimming left V 1 base short and J 7 bases short, with 11 bases between. The CDR3 contains 13 residues. Germline V CDR1 and CDR2: LGHDT, YNNKEL (reference sequence).

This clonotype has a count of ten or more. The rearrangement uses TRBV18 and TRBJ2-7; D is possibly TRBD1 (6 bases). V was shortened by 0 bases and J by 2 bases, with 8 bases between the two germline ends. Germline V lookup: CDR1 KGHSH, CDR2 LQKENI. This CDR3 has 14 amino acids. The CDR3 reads CASSPPDRTYEQYF. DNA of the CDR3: TGTGCCAGCTCACCACCTGACAGGACCTACGAGCAGTACTTC.

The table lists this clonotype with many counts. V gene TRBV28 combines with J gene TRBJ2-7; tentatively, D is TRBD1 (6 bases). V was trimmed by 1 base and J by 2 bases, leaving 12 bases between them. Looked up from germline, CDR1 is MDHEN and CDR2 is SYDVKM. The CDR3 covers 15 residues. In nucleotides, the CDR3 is TGTGCCAGCAGTTTATATAGGGACAAAGCCTACGAGCAGTACTTC. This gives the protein CASSLYRDKAYEQYF.

The DNA for the CDR3 is TGTGCCAGCAGCCACCGGGACAACTACTACGAGCAGTACTTC. It specifies CASSHRDNYYEQYF. The chain couples TRBV6-2 or TRBV6-3 to TRBJ2-7; perhaps TRBD1 as D (6 bases). CDR3 length: 14 amino acids. Trimming pared 6 bases from V and 3 bases from J, leaving 15 bases between. Germline-derived CDR1 and CDR2 are MNHEY and SVGEGT.

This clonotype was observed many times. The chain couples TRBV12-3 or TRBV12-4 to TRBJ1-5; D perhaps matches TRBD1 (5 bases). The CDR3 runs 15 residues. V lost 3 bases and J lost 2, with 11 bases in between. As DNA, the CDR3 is TGTGCCAGCAGTTTGTGGGGCGCGGGCAATCAGCCCCAGCATTTT. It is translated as CASSLWGAGNQPQHF.

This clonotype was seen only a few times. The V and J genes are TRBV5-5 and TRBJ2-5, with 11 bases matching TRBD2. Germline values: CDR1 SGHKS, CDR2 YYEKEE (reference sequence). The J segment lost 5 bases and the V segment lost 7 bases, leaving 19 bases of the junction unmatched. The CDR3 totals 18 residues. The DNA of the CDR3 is TGTGCCAGCCTCAGGGCCTTAATAACTAGCGGGAGCATGGAGACCCAGTACTTC. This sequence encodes CASLRALITSGSMETQYF.

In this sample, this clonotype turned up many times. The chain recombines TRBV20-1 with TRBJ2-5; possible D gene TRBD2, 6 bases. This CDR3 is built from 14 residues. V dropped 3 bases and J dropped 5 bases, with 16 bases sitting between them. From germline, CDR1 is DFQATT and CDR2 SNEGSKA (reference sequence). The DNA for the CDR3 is TGCAGTGCTAGCCGCGGGGAGCCCCGGGAGACCCAGTACTTC. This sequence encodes CSASRGEPRETQYF.

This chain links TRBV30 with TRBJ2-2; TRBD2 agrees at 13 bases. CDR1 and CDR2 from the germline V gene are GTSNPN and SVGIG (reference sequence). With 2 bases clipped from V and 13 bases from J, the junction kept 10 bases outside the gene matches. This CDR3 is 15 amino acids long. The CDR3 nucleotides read TGTGCCTGGAGTCCCCTCGGACTAGCGGGGGCGTTGCTGTTTTTT. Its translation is CAWSPLGLAGALLFF.

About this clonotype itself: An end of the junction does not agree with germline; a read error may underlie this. CDR3: CAGSRWTLRDSKNIQYF. DNA for the CDR3: TGTGCCGGCAGTCGTTGGACATTGCGAGATTCAAAAAACATTCAGTACTTC. This chain uses TRBV28 with TRBJ2-4, with D possibly TRBD1 on 5 matching bases. The CDR3 spans 17 residues. Germline CDR1 is MDHEN and CDR2 is SYDVKM.

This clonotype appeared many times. This CDR3 reads CASSLRAPGGLNTGELFF. CDR3 nucleotides: TGTGCCAGCAGTTTACGGGCCCCAGGGGGCCTGAACACCGGGGAGCTGTTTTTT. The V call is TRBV27, the J call TRBJ2-2; 8 bases agree with TRBD1. V lost 2 bases, J lost 1 base, and 9 bases stayed unmatched. The CDR3 totals 18 residues. The germline gives CDR1 MNHEY, CDR2 SMNVEV (reference sequence).

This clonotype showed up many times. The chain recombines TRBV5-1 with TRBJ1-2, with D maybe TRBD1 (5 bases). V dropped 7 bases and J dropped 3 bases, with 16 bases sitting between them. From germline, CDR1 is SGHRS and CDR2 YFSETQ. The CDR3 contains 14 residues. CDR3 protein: CASYDSTIDYGYTF. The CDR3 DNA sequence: TGCGCCAGCTACGACAGCACAATAGACTATGGCTACACCTTC.